These T cell receptor beta chains were read from a single sample in a study of regulatory T cells in long-lasting Graves disease. From the multiplex PCR reads, TCRdb called clonotypes with MiXCR, one entry per CDR3 protein. The profile covers about half a million distinct CDR3 sequences, with roughly 22% appearing a single time and around 13% taken by the ten largest. The source was peripheral blood mononuclear cells (PBMCs), collected when the disease was refractory, from a patient treated with antithyroid drugs. The receptors were sampled from a female donor with Graves disease. Both conserved end residues are part of each CDR3. Each record gives: V gene, CDR3 protein.

V: TRBV6-6; CDR3: CASSYSVFGREQYF
V: TRBV29-1; CDR3: CSGDSPRTGELFF
V: TRBV28; CDR3: CASRVWEGTEAFF
V: TRBV19; CDR3: CASRQGIGGDTEAFF
V: TRBV6-1; CDR3: CASRATGGDQPQHF
V: TRBV30; CDR3: CAWSGTYEQYF
V: TRBV28; CDR3: CASGIGGALGSGRSYEQYF
V: TRBV10-3; CDR3: CATLGGSNEKLFF
V: TRBV20-1; CDR3: CSARGSGRAGVGELFF
V: TRBV3-1; CDR3: CASSLLPGTGEKLFF
V: TRBV5-1; CDR3: CASAPQGRSYEQYF
V: TRBV11-2; CDR3: CASSHEEGSPLHF
V: TRBV25-1; CDR3: CASSDGGDYTGELFF
V: TRBV12-3/TRBV12-4; CDR3: CASSSDPSGGALEQYF
V: TRBV4-3; CDR3: CASSPDFDTGELFF
V: TRBV18; CDR3: CASSQGAFSYEQYF
V: TRBV9; CDR3: CASSVRASGVETQYF
V: TRBV4-3; CDR3: CASSFGRGGNYGYTF
V: TRBV18; CDR3: CASSPGQFDSGANVLTF
V: TRBV15; CDR3: CATKAQETQYF
V: TRBV6-1; CDR3: CASTALRDYGYTF
V: TRBV7-9; CDR3: CASSQGQGTTEAFF
V: TRBV15; CDR3: CATSSLTDASYEQYF
V: TRBV24-1; CDR3: CATSDEGRYEQYF
V: TRBV11-3; CDR3: CASSSLSLRWLETEAFF
V: TRBV5-1; CDR3: CASSLPDSRETQYF
V: TRBV18; CDR3: CASSPPRDRRQETQYF
V: TRBV6-5; CDR3: CASSYMTHTEAFF
V: TRBV7-2; CDR3: CASSRTPGETQYF
V: TRBV7-2; CDR3: CASSRYGNPELFF
V: TRBV5-1; CDR3: CASSLPVDSGNTIYF
V: TRBV20-1; CDR3: CSAAGADTEAFF
V: TRBV7-6; CDR3: CASSSTDSTGELFF
V: TRBV6-1; CDR3: CASSEYVDLGSTEAFF
V: TRBV29-1; CDR3: CSVLLTQGVGYTF
V: TRBV19; CDR3: CASSIMGQGTYEQYF
V: TRBV28; CDR3: CAIYRGDTEAFF
V: TRBV12-3/TRBV12-4; CDR3: CASSQFGGELFF
V: TRBV6-9; CDR3: CANSYSSQGGRLGYTF
V: TRBV19; CDR3: CASSIHRGPSDYGYTF
V: TRBV27; CDR3: CASRLRGVSYEQYF
V: TRBV7-2; CDR3: CASSLGVGPQYF
V: TRBV28; CDR3: CASSHLGQPQHF
V: TRBV20-1; CDR3: CSARSGTSVGEQYF
V: TRBV6-7; CDR3: CASRVDQPGELFF
V: TRBV30; CDR3: CAWTGGGGKNIQYF
V: TRBV18; CDR3: CASSPKVIESGYTF